Presented here are 4 T cell receptor beta chains from one specimen sequenced in a study of shared clonotypes between healthy human individuals (dated by TCRdb to about 2020). The library was produced with the immunoSEQ multiplex PCR assay. The source is immuneACCESS, and TCRdb retained only in-frame sequences with V and J called. Part of the clones is not carried over; for the studies checked, unresolved V genes explain less than half of this, and the remainder is unexplained. In all, the sample holds about 1.9 million clones, and about 93% of those were seen once. The leading ten clones occupy about 1.7% of the sample. For the CD8 naive samples, CD45RO-negative cells were positively selected for CCR7, yielding a CD45RA+CCR7+ population from which TemRA cells were excluded. The sample consisted of naive CD8+ T cells from PBMCs. Per the publication, the cell subset or site label means: CD45RA+CCR7+. These receptors were taken from a man aged 18 to 29 in good health. Some clones in this sample may be carry-over from other donors' samples.

The V and J genes are TRBV28 and TRBJ1-1, with TRBD1 identical over 9 bases. CDR3 size: 15 residues. The germline V gene encodes CDR1 MDHEN and CDR2 SYDVKM. The junction had 6 bases not matched to a gene; V was cut back by 5 bases and J by 2 bases. The CDR3 region has the DNA TGTGCCAGCAGTAGGGGGGACAGGGCAAACACTGAAGCTTTCTTT. Translation gives CASSRGDRANTEAFF. The full variable domain, completed using reference TRBV28 and TRBJ1-1, is DVKVTQSSRYLVKRTGEKVFLECVQDMDHENMFWYRQDPGLGLRLIYFSYDVKMKEKGDIPEGYSVSREKKERFSLILESASTNQTSMYLCASSRGDRANTEAFFGQGTRLTVV.

This CDR3 is CAWSVWGEQYF. CDR3 bases: TGTGCCTGGAGTGTGTGGGGCGAGCAGTACTTC. The genes are TRBV30 and TRBJ2-7; D ambiguous. Germline V CDR1 and CDR2: GTSNPN, SVGIG (reference sequence). The CDR3 has 11 amino acids. V was shortened by 0 bases and J by 6 bases, with 6 bases between the two germline ends.

Here the CDR3 reads CASTPGGEQFF. CDR3 bases: TGTGCCAGCACCCCGGGGGGCGAGCAGTTCTTC. The chain uses TRBV28 and TRBJ2-1, with D possibly being TRBD2 (7 bases). CDR1 is MDHEN, CDR2 SYDVKM, per germline. The CDR3 is made up of 11 amino acids. V was shortened by 7 bases and J by 10 bases, with 11 bases between the two germline ends.

J is TRBJ2-6 and V is TRBV28; D call uncertain. Germline V gene data show CDR1 as MDHEN and CDR2 as SYDVKM. V was cut by 3 bases and J by 0 bases, with 12 bases left in between. The CDR3 is 17 residues long. In DNA, the CDR3 is TGTGCCAGCAGTTTCTACGACACACACTCTGGGGCCAACGTCCTGACTTTC. It specifies CASSFYDTHSGANVLTF.